Shown below are 14 T cell receptor beta chains from a single sample sequenced in a study of early T cells in non-severe SARS-CoV-2 infection. Using its own MiXCR run on the 5' RACE reads, TCRdb lists one record per CDR3 protein. The table has tens of thousands of distinct CDR3 sequences, less than 15% seen once. Source material: whole blood. The receptors derive from an adult who was a healthcare worker with PCR-confirmed SARS-CoV-2 infection or an uninfected control (not recorded which).

This clonotype was picked up a small number of times. V and J are TRBV3-1 and TRBJ2-5; no definite D call. Germline V CDR1 and CDR2: LGHDT, YNNKEL (reference sequence). The CDR3 is 14 amino acids. Trimming shortened V by 3 bases and J by 4 bases, and 12 bases separated the two germline ends. CDR3 in DNA: TGTGCCAGCAGCCAGGAAGGGTCTAGAGAGACCCAGTACTTC. This translates into CASSQEGSRETQYF.

This clonotype was detected many times. The V gene is TRBV4-1, the J gene TRBJ2-1; 9 positions agree with TRBD2. V was pared by 0 bases and J by 12 bases, with 18 bases of the junction left unmatched. Germline values: CDR1 MGHRA, CDR2 YSYEKL. The CDR3 covers 18 residues. The CDR3 loop is CASSQEVWGVEREEGQFF. The CDR3 DNA sequence: TGCGCCAGCAGCCAAGAAGTGTGGGGTGTGGAGCGGGAGGAGGGGCAGTTCTTC.

The V and J genes are TRBV11-2 and TRBJ2-5; D uncertain. Germline V gene sequence: CDR1 SGHAT, CDR2 FQNNGV. The CDR3 length is 14 residues. The germline V and J ends were trimmed by 4 bases and 1 base, with 10 bases remaining between them. CDR3 protein: CASSSSLFQETQYF. The CDR3 region has the DNA TGTGCCAGCAGCTCCTCGTTGTTCCAAGAGACCCAGTACTTC.

This clonotype showed up just a few times. This chain connects TRBV20-1 to TRBJ2-3, with TRBD1 identical over 7 bases. CDR3 length: 17 amino acids. V lost 5 bases and J lost 2; bases outside the gene matches: 16. Germline V gene sequence: CDR1 DFQATT, CDR2 SNEGSKA (reference sequence). The CDR3 spells CSAHSSARDSLTDTQYF. The DNA of the CDR3 is TGCAGTGCTCACTCGTCGGCCCGGGACAGCCTCACAGATACGCAGTATTTT.

This clonotype was picked up many times. The chain has TRBV11-2 and TRBJ2-7; D is ambiguous. Per germline, CDR1 SGHAT and CDR2 FQNNGV. The CDR3 covers 14 residues. The ends were cut back, 1 base at V and 3 bases at J, with 10 bases in the middle. CDR3 DNA: TGTGCCAGCAGCTTAGTTCTTGAGCGCTACGAGCAGTACTTC. Translated: CASSLVLERYEQYF.

This clonotype was counted at least ten times. This chain uses TRBV7-8 with TRBJ2-5, with 9 bases identical to TRBD2. The germline V gene has CDR1 SGHVS and CDR2 FQNEAQ. CDR3 length: 15 amino acids. The V segment lost 4 bases and the J segment 4 bases; nucleotides outside the gene matches: 7. CDR3 nucleotide sequence: TGTGCCAGCAGCTCTCAGCGGGGGGCGAGAGAGACCCAGTACTTC. This sequence encodes CASSSQRGARETQYF.

The rearrangement links TRBV29-1 to TRBJ2-7; 7 nucleotides match TRBD1. The CDR3 runs to 11 residues. Trimming cost V 7 bases and J 3 bases; bases outside gene matches: 3. The germline gives CDR1 SQVTM, CDR2 ANQGSEA. CDR3: CSAGQVYEQYF. The CDR3 nucleotides are TGCAGCGCTGGACAGGTCTACGAGCAGTACTTC.

This clonotype occurred many times. This chain joins TRBV7-6 and TRBJ1-2, with D possibly TRBD1 on 6 matching bases. This CDR3 spans 13 amino acids. Looked up from germline, CDR1 is SGHVS and CDR2 is FNYEAQ. Trimming removed 4 bases from V and 4 bases from J, with 10 bases in between. CDR3 nucleotide sequence: TGTGCCAGCAGCTCCGGGGGGGCCTATGGCTACACCTTC. Encoded protein: CASSSGGAYGYTF.

This clonotype has a handful of counts. The rearrangement uses TRBV18 and TRBJ2-3; the D gene is possibly TRBD1 (5 bases). V was clipped by 2 bases and J by 0 bases, with 12 bases between them. Germline V gene data show CDR1 as KGHSH and CDR2 as LQKENI. The CDR3 runs 16 residues. The CDR3 region has the DNA TGTGCCAGCTCACCAACTCAGGGAAGGAGCACAGATACGCAGTATTTT. Its protein product is CASSPTQGRSTDTQYF.

CDR3 region: CSVEWGTKNTEAFF. In DNA, the CDR3 is TGCAGCGTTGAATGGGGGACGAAGAACACTGAAGCTTTCTTT. The V and J genes are TRBV29-1 and TRBJ1-1; possible D gene TRBD1, 5 bases. The CDR3 sequence is 14 residues long. Germline V CDR1 and CDR2: SQVTM, ANQGSEA. Trimming took off 2 bases at V and 1 base at J, with 11 bases between the two ends. The full variable domain, in which reference TRBV29-1 and TRBJ1-1 provide the parts outside the CDR3, is SAVISQKPSRDICQRGTSLTIQCQVDSQVTMMFWYRQQPGQSLTLIATANQGSEATYESGFVIDKFPISRPNLTFSTLTVSNMSPEDSSIYLCSVEWGTKNTEAFFGQGTRLTVV.

This clonotype occurred a few times. The chain joins TRBV15 to TRBJ1-1; D gene ambiguous. Germline CDR1 and CDR2: LNHNV and YYDKDF (reference sequence). The CDR3 has 15 residues. V was clipped by 1 base and J by 6 bases, with 15 bases between them. The chain's CDR3 is CATSRGGAKVAEAFF. CDR3 sequence (DNA): TGTGCCACCAGCAGAGGAGGAGCCAAGGTCGCTGAAGCTTTCTTT.

This clonotype was observed many times. The chain uses TRBV12-3 or TRBV12-4 and TRBJ1-5; 10 nucleotides align to TRBD1. The CDR3 extends over 15 amino acids. Unmatched junction bases numbered 6, after V lost 5 bases and J lost 5 bases. The CDR3 coding sequence is TGTGCCAGCAGTGGACAGGGGGTAGGGGATCAGCCCCAGCATTTT. Translating gives CASSGQGVGDQPQHF.

This clonotype was seen at least ten times. The V call is TRBV7-3, the J call TRBJ2-1; D not resolved. Germline-derived CDR1 and CDR2 are SGHTA and FQGTGA. Deletions cut 0 bases from V and 7 bases from J, with 7 bases between. The CDR3 has 13 residues. CDR3 nucleotides: TGTGCCAGCAGCTTAACCGCTGGGAATGAGCAGTTCTTC. It is translated as CASSLTAGNEQFF.

This clonotype was seen ten or more times. The chain uses TRBV29-1 and TRBJ1-2; D is perhaps TRBD1 (6 bases). The CDR3 is 12 residues long. Deletions cut 7 bases from V and 6 bases from J, with 15 bases between. Germline-derived CDR1 and CDR2 are SQVTM and ANQGSEA. As DNA, the CDR3 is TGCAGCGCCGAAGGCAACAGGGATGGCTACACCTTC. Protein product: CSAEGNRDGYTF.